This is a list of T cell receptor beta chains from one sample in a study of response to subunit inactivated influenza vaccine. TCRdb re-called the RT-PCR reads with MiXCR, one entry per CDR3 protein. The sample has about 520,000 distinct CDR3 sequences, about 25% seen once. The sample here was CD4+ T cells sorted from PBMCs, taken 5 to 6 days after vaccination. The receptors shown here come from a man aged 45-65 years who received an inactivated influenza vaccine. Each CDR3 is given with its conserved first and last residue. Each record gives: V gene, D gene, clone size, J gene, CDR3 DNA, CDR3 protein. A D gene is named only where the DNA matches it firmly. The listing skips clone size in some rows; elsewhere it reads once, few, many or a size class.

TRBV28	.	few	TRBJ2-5	TGTGCCAGCACAGCCGGAGAAGAGACCCAGTACTTC	CASTAGEETQYF
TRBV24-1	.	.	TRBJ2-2	TGTGCCACCAGTGATTTATACACCGGGGAGCTGTTTTTT	CATSDLYTGELFF
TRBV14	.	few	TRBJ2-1	TGTGCCAGCAGCCGCAGGGACTACAATGAGCAGTTCTTC	CASSRRDYNEQFF
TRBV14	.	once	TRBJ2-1	TGTGCCAGCGGGATTCAACCCTACAATGAGCAGTTCTTC	CASGIQPYNEQFF
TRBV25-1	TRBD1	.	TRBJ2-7	TGTGCCAGCAGTCCAGCCCAGGGGGCGTACGAGCAGTACTTC	CASSPAQGAYEQYF
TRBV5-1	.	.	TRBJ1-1	TGCGCCAGCAGCTACGGGACCCCGGGGGGCACTGAAGCTTTCTTT	CASSYGTPGGTEAFF
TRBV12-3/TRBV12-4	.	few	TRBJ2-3	TGTGCCAGCAGTTTAGTAGGGCCGACAGATACGCAGTATTTT	CASSLVGPTDTQYF
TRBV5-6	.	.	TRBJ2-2	TGTGCCAGCACCTGGGCTCCGGGTATCCCCGGGGAGCTGTTTTTT	CASTWAPGIPGELFF
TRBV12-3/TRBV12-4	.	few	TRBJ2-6	TGTGCCAGCAGTCCGCAAATCTCTGGGGCCAACGTCCTGACTTTC	CASSPQISGANVLTF
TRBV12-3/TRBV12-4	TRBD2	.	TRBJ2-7	TGTGCCAGCAGTAGACTAGCGTCTAACTCCTACGAGCAGTACTTC	CASSRLASNSYEQYF
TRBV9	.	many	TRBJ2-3	TGTGCCAGCGGCCCCGGGGGGCGGACAGATACGCAGTATTTT	CASGPGGRTDTQYF
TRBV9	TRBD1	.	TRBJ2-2	TGTGCCAGCAGCCACCCGAGGGGGCCAGTGAACACCGGGGAGCTGTTTTTT	CASSHPRGPVNTGELFF
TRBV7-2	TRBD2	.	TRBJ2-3	TGTGCCAGTTTACTAGCGGGAGGGGATACGCAGTATTTT	CASLLAGGDTQYF
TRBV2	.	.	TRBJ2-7	TGTGCCAGCAGTGAAAAGAGCTACGAGCAGTACTTC	CASSEKSYEQYF
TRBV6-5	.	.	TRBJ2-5	TGTGCCAGCAGTTACTCTGGTAGCAAGAGGGAGACCCAGTACTTC	CASSYSGSKRETQYF
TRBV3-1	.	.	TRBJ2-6	TGTGCCAGCAGCCAAGGGTTCTCTGGGGCCAACGTCCTGACTTTC	CASSQGFSGANVLTF
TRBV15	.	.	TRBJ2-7	TGTGCCACCAGCAGTTATATCGGTATTCACGAGCAGTACTTC	CATSSYIGIHEQYF
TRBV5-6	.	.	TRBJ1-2	TGTGCCAGCAGCTGGTCGGGGAATGGCTACACCTTC	CASSWSGNGYTF
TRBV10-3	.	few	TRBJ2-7	TGTGCCATCAGTGAGTTAGATTCTGGGACCTCCTACGAGCAGTACTTC	CAISELDSGTSYEQYF
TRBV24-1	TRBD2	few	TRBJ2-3	TGTGCCACCAGTGATTTAAGGGCTAGCGGGAGAGATACGCAGTATTTT	CATSDLRASGRDTQYF
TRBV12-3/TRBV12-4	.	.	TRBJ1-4	TGTGCCAGCAGTCCCACGGGGGGAAATAATGAAAAACTGTTTTTT	CASSPTGGNNEKLFF
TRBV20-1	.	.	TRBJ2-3	TGCAGTGCTAGGGGAGCCAGGAGTAGCACAGATACGCAGTATTTT	CSARGARSSTDTQYF
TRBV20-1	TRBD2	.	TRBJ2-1	TGCAGTGCTAGTGGGACTAGCGGTTTCTCCTACAATGAGCAGTTCTTC	CSASGTSGFSYNEQFF
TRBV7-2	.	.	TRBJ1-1	TGTGCCAGCAGCTCTACAGGGTTACCTGAAGCTTTCTTT	CASSSTGLPEAFF
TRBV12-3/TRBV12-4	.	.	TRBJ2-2	TGTGCCAGCAGTTTTTTATTCGGGTTGCCGAACACCGGGGAGCTGTTTTTT	CASSFLFGLPNTGELFF
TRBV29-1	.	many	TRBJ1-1	TGCAGCGGCGAACAGGGCGTAGCTTTCTTT	CSGEQGVAFF
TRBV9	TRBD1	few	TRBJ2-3	TGTGCCAGCAGCCTTCCCTCCAGGGGGGATACGCAGTATTTT	CASSLPSRGDTQYF
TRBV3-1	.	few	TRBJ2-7	TGTGCCAGCAGCCAAGCTCCCAACAGGGCCTACGAGCAGTACTTC	CASSQAPNRAYEQYF
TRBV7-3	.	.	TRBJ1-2	TGTGCCAGCAGCTCTAGCTTGAACAGATCCTTAAGGGACTATGGCTACACCTTC	CASSSSLNRSLRDYGYTF
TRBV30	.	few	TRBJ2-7	TGCGCCTGGAGTGTCGGCAGGGAGCGGTACGAGCAGTACTTC	CAWSVGRERYEQYF
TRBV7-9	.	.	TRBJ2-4	TGTGCCAGCAGCTTAGGGGGCGCGGGAAGCAAAAACATTCAGTACTTC	CASSLGGAGSKNIQYF
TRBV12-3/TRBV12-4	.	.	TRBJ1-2	TGTGCCAGCAGTTTATCCCTCCGGACGCCTGCTCGGGGCTACACCTTC	CASSLSLRTPARGYTF
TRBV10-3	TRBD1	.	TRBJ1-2	TGTGCCATCAGTGAGAACGTCGGGACAGGGGGCAACTATGGCTACACCTTC	CAISENVGTGGNYGYTF
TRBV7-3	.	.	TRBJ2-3	TGTGCCAGCAGCCCCGGGACTGGAGATACGCAGTATTTT	CASSPGTGDTQYF
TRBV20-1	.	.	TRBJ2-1	TGCAGTGCTAGAGAGCTTGGGAGTAGGAGCTCCTACAATGAGCAGTTCTTC	CSARELGSRSSYNEQFF
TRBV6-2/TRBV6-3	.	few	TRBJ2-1	TGTGCCAGCAGTCTGTTGCGCTCCCGGGACGGCCAACTCAAGTGGGGGGAGCAGTTCTTC	CASSLLRSRDGQLKWGEQFF
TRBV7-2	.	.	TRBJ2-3	TGTGCCAGCAGCTTAGGTGAACCCCCCACCCCCGGGGAGTATTTT	CASSLGEPPTPGEYF
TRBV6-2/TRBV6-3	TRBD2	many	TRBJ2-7	TGTGCCAGCAGTTACGGTCGTCTAGCGGGCTACGAGCAGTACTTC	CASSYGRLAGYEQYF
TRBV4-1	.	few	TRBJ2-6	TGCGCCAGCAGCCGGGGGGGCATCGCTGGGGCCAACGTCCTGACTTTC	CASSRGGIAGANVLTF
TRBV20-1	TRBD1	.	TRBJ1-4	TGCAGTGCTAGAATACAGACAGGGGCCATTAATGAAAAACTGTTTTTT	CSARIQTGAINEKLFF
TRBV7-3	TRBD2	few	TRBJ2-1	TGTGCCAGCAGCCCGACTAGCGGGAAATACAATGAGCAGTTCTTC	CASSPTSGKYNEQFF
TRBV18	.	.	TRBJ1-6	TGTGCCAGCACCCGAGCAGGGGATAATTCACCCCTCCACTTT	CASTRAGDNSPLHF
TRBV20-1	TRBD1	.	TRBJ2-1	TGCAGTGCCGACGACCGGGGACAGGGGGCCTACAATGAGCAGTTCTTC	CSADDRGQGAYNEQFF
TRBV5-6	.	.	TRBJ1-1	TGTGCCAGCAGCCCCCTTACCGGGACATTGAACACTGAAGCTTTCTTT	CASSPLTGTLNTEAFF
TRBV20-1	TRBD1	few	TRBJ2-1	TGCAGTGCTGTGGGGGACAGGGTATTCAATGAGCAGTTCTTC	CSAVGDRVFNEQFF
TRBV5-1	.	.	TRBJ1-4	TGCGCCAGCAGCGGGGGGGAGACGAATGAAAAACTGTTTTTT	CASSGGETNEKLFF
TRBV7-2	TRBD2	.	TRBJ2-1	TGTGCCAGCAGCTTATCAGGACTAGCGGGAGGGTACAATGAGCAGTTCTTC	CASSLSGLAGGYNEQFF
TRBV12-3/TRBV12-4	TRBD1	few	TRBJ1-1	TGTGCCAGCAGTCAGGGGGGGACAGCCAAAAACACTGAAGCTTTCTTT	CASSQGGTAKNTEAFF
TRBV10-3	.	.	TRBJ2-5	TGTGCCATCAGTGACAGGGGACGAGAGACCCAGTACTTC	CAISDRGRETQYF
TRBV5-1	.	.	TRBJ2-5	TGCGCCAGCAGGGCATTCCGGGACCAAGAGGCCCAGTACTTC	CASRAFRDQEAQYF
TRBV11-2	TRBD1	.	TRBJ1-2	TGTGCCAGCAGCTCCGGGACAGGGTACTATGGCTACACCTTC	CASSSGTGYYGYTF
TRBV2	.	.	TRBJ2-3	TGTGCCAGCAGTGATGCGGCGGGCACAGATACGCAGTATTTT	CASSDAAGTDTQYF
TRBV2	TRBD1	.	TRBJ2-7	TGTGCCAGCACTAGGGGGCATAACTCCTACGAGCAGTACTTC	CASTRGHNSYEQYF
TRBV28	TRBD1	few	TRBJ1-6	TGTGCCAGCATACCGGGACAGGGAAATTACTATTCACCCCTCCACTTT	CASIPGQGNYYSPLHF
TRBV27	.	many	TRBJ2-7	TGTGCCAGCAGTAAAACCGGGGAGGCCTACGAGCAGTACTTC	CASSKTGEAYEQYF
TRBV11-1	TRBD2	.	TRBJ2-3	TGTGCCAGCAGCTCGCATAGGCGTAGGACTAGCAAAGGAGCCGATACGCAGTATTTT	CASSSHRRRTSKGADTQYF
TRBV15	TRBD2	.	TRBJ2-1	TGTGCCACCAGCAGAGATCCCGTGACTAGCGGCAATGAGCAGTTCTTC	CATSRDPVTSGNEQFF
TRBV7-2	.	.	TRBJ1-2	TGTGCCAGCAGCCAGTACGGGGGCGACTATGGCTACACCTTC	CASSQYGGDYGYTF